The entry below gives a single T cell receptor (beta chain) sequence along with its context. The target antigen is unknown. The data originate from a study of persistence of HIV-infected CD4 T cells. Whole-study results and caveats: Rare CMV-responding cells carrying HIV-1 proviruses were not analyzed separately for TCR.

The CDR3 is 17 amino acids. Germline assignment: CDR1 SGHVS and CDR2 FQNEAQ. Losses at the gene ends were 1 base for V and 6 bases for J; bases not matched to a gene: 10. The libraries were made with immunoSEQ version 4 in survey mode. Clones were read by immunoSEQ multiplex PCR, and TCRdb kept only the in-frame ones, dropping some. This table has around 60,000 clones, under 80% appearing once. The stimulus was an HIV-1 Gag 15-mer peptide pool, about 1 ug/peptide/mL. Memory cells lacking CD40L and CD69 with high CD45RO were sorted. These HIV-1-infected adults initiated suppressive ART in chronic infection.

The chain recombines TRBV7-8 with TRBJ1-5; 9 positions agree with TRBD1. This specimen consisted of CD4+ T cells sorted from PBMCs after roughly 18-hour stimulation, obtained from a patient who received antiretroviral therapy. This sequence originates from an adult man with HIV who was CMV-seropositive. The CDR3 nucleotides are TGTGCCAGCAGCTTAGGGTATTACAGGGGGCGATTTCAGCCCCAGCATTTT. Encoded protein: CASSLGYYRGRFQPQHF.